The 32 T cell receptor beta chains listed next were all sequenced from one sample in a study of T cell changes during pregnancy in multiple sclerosis. TCRdb's table, derived via immunoSEQ multiplex PCR, lists solely in-frame clones and lacks some. In the table there are about 70,000 clones, approximately 92% of which are singletons. Material: CD8+ T cells from peripheral blood mononuclear cells, obtained in the third trimester of pregnancy. The receptor source for this set is a female donor in good health, enrolled as a control in a pregnancy study.

The V gene is TRBV25-1, the J gene TRBJ2-5; D unresolved. CDR1 MGHDK and CDR2 SYGVNS come from the germline V gene. This CDR3 comprises 14 residues. The ends were cut back, 10 bases at V and 1 base at J, with 16 bases in the middle. The CDR3 region is CATLPEAPQETQYF. The CDR3 nucleotides are TGTGCCACCCTTCCCGAGGCACCCCAAGAGACCCAGTACTTC.

This chain's CDR3 is CASSTTGNNEQFF. CDR3 sequence (DNA): TGTGCCAGCAGCACGACAGGTAACAATGAGCAGTTCTTC. The rearrangement joins TRBV7-9 to TRBJ2-1; D perhaps matches TRBD1 (6 bases). From germline, CDR1 is SEHNR and CDR2 FQNEAQ (reference sequence). This CDR3 region has 13 residues. V shed 5 bases and J shed 5 bases, with 10 bases lying between them.

This clone occurred once. The chain is built from TRBV5-1 and TRBJ2-7; D might be TRBD1 (5 bases). V gave up 4 bases and J gave up 7 bases, with 15 bases separating them. CDR1 SGHRS and CDR2 YFSETQ come from the germline V gene. This CDR3 has 13 amino acids. The CDR3 region has the DNA TGCGCCAGCAGCCTGGGGCAGGGCCCGGAGCAGTACTTC. This gives the protein CASSLGQGPEQYF.

The chain uses TRBV30 and TRBJ1-1; a possible D gene is TRBD1 (5 bases). CDR1 and CDR2 from the germline V gene are GTSNPN and SVGIG (reference sequence). Trimming left V 4 bases short and J 1 base short, with 13 bases between. This CDR3 has 14 residues. CDR3 in amino acids: CAWTDWRGNTEAFF. Written as DNA, the CDR3 is TGTGCCTGGACCGACTGGAGGGGGAACACTGAAGCTTTCTTT.

The chain recombines TRBV27 with TRBJ1-1; maybe TRBD1 (6 bases). Deletions cut 4 bases from V and 11 bases from J, with 20 bases between. The CDR3 runs to 14 residues. Germline assignment: CDR1 MNHEY and CDR2 SMNVEV (reference sequence). CDR3 coding DNA: TGTGCCAGCAGTTCCAACAGGGAAGTTCGTGTTGCTTTCTTT. This translates into CASSSNREVRVAFF.

J is TRBJ1-1 and V is TRBV7-8, with D possibly TRBD1 on 6 matching bases. Germline V gene lookup returns CDR1 SGHVS and CDR2 FQNEAQ. The CDR3 extends over 13 amino acids. Deletions cut 4 bases from V and 8 bases from J, with 14 bases between. DNA of the CDR3: TGTGCCAGCAGCTCGACAGGAACGTCGGAAGCTTTCTTT. Protein product: CASSSTGTSEAFF.

This clone was seen once. This rearrangement joins TRBV5-8 to TRBJ2-7, with D perhaps TRBD1 (6 bases). CDR1 and CDR2 from the germline V gene are SGHTS and YDEGEE. This CDR3 is built from 15 residues. Trimming left V 2 bases short and J 0 bases short, with 12 bases between. CDR3 loop: CASSFGQGSSYEQYF. The CDR3 DNA is TGTGCCAGCAGCTTCGGCCAGGGGAGCTCCTACGAGCAGTACTTC.

The gene calls are TRBV4-3 and TRBJ2-2; no firm D call. This CDR3 has 13 residues. Germline V CDR1 and CDR2: LGHNA, YSLEER. The V end was cut by 1 base, the J end by 6 bases, with 6 bases between. The CDR3 coding sequence is TGCGCCAGCAGCCAAGGAACATCCGGGGAGCTGTTTTTT. Amino acids: CASSQGTSGELFF.

This clone was seen a single time. DNA for the CDR3: TGCGCCAGCAGCCAAGACCAGGGGGATCAAGAGACCCAGTACTTC. It codes for CASSQDQGDQETQYF. The chain is built from TRBV4-3 and TRBJ2-5; 7 bases are a match to TRBD1. There are 15 residues in the CDR3. Germline values: CDR1 LGHNA, CDR2 YSLEER. V trimming: 0 bases; J trimming: 2 bases; junction bases outside the gene matches: 3.

This chain connects TRBV5-6 to TRBJ2-1; D unclear. Germline assignment: CDR1 SGHDT and CDR2 YYEEEE. There are 12 residues in the CDR3. The V end was cut by 1 base, the J end by 9 bases, with 8 bases between. The chain's CDR3 is CASSLFYGEQFF. The CDR3 bases are TGTGCCAGCAGCTTGTTCTACGGTGAGCAGTTCTTC.

This chain links TRBV2 with TRBJ2-4; D possibly corresponds to TRBD1 (7 bases). The CDR3 is 15 residues long. Germline assignment: CDR1 SNHLY and CDR2 FYNNEI. The V end was cut by 6 bases, the J end by 3 bases, with 15 bases between. The CDR3 DNA reads TGTGCCAGCAGAAAAGGAGGGACAGACAAAAACATTCAGTACTTC. It is translated as CASRKGGTDKNIQYF.

The chain carries TRBV5-1 and TRBJ2-1; the match to TRBD2 covers 8 bases. The V and J ends lost 5 bases and 5 bases, in that order; junction bases with no gene match: 12. The CDR3 consists of 16 residues. Germline V gene lookup returns CDR1 SGHRS and CDR2 YFSETQ. The CDR3 region is CASSSETGGLNNEQFF. In nucleotides, the CDR3 is TGCGCCAGCAGTTCAGAGACGGGGGGGTTGAACAATGAGCAGTTCTTC.

This chain joins TRBV27 and TRBJ2-7; 9 nucleotides match TRBD1. The V gene end was trimmed by 3 bases and the J gene end by 3 bases; junction bases not matched to a gene: 3. The CDR3 covers 14 residues. Germline values: CDR1 MNHEY, CDR2 SMNVEV (reference sequence). The CDR3 protein is CASSLKGQGYEQYF. As DNA, the CDR3 is TGTGCCAGCAGTTTGAAGGGACAGGGCTACGAGCAGTACTTC.

The chain uses TRBV5-6 and TRBJ2-7; perhaps TRBD1 as D (5 bases). The germline V and J ends were trimmed by 4 bases and 1 base, with 15 bases remaining between them. CDR3 length equals 15 residues. Germline CDR1 is SGHDT and CDR2 is YYEEEE. In nucleotides, the CDR3 is TGTGCCAGCAGCCAGAGTAGGGGAAGTTCCTACGAGCAGTACTTC. This encodes CASSQSRGSSYEQYF.

The chain employs TRBV9 and TRBJ2-2; TRBD1 matches 9 bases. The V and J ends lost 4 bases and 4 bases, in that order; junction bases with no gene match: 14. Germline CDR1 and CDR2: SGDLS and YYNGEE. This CDR3 has 18 amino acids. The CDR3 DNA is TGTGCCAGCAGCCCGCGCCGGACAGGGGATGAGAGCACCGGGGAGCTGTTTTTT. Its protein product is CASSPRRTGDESTGELFF.

The genes are TRBV9 and TRBJ2-6; D remains unclear. V lost 0 bases to trimming and J lost 0 bases, with 4 bases between them. This CDR3 contains 15 residues. Germline CDR1 reads SGDLS; CDR2 reads YYNGEE. For the CDR3, the DNA is TGTGCCAGCAGCGTAGACGGCTCTGGGGCCAACGTCCTGACTTTC. Amino acids: CASSVDGSGANVLTF.

V gene TRBV18 combines with J gene TRBJ2-7, with a possible D match to TRBD2 (6 bases). V was pared by 0 bases and J by 2 bases, with 11 bases between. This CDR3 spans 15 amino acids. Germline V gene data show CDR1 as KGHSH and CDR2 as LQKENI. The CDR3 coding sequence is TGTGCCAGCTCACCACCGGGATGGGGGGCCTACGAGCAGTACTTC. It translates to CASSPPGWGAYEQYF.

The chain carries TRBV29-1 and TRBJ2-7; tentative D call: TRBD1 (5 bases). The V gene's germline CDR1 is SQVTM and CDR2 ANQGSEA. There are 15 residues in the CDR3. The V end was cut by 6 bases, the J end by 9 bases, with 27 bases between. The CDR3 DNA is TGCAGCGTGGAGATTTTCAGGGATTTGGGTAACCTGCAGTACTTC. This codes for CSVEIFRDLGNLQYF.

This chain joins TRBV10-3 and TRBJ2-7; 12 bases are shared with TRBD2. There are 13 residues in the CDR3. Per the germline V gene, CDR1 is ENHRY and CDR2 is SYGVKD. The J segment lost 7 bases and the V segment lost 7 bases, leaving 5 bases of the junction unmatched. CDR3 DNA sequence: TGTGCCATCACCGCGGGACTAGCGGGTGAGCAGTACTTC. Residues: CAITAGLAGEQYF.

CDR3 in amino acids: CAGGSGGVQETQYF. For the CDR3, the DNA is TGTGCCGGGGGTAGCGGGGGGGTCCAAGAGACCCAGTACTTC. This chain joins TRBV5-6 and TRBJ2-5, with 11 positions matching TRBD2. Germline V gene lookup returns CDR1 SGHDT and CDR2 YYEEEE. The CDR3 extends over 14 amino acids. J lost 1 base, V lost 10 bases, and 6 bases had no gene match.

The chain links TRBV5-1 to TRBJ2-7; TRBD1 agrees at 8 bases. Germline assignment: CDR1 SGHRS and CDR2 YFSETQ. The CDR3 consists of 15 residues. Trimming at V came to 0 bases and at J to 2 bases, leaving 4 bases not matched to a gene. In DNA, the CDR3 is TGCGCCAGCAGCTTGGAGACAGGGGTTCCCTACGAGCAGTACTTC. It encodes CASSLETGVPYEQYF.

V usage is TRBV6-4 and J usage is TRBJ2-2; TRBD2 is a possible D gene (6 bases). The germline V gene has CDR1 MRHNA and CDR2 SNTAGT. CDR3 length equals 14 residues. The V end was cut by 2 bases, the J end by 7 bases, with 11 bases between. The CDR3 coding sequence is TGTGCCAGCAGTGACGGGCGGGGCGGCGGGGAGCTGTTTTTT. It codes for CASSDGRGGGELFF.

This chain uses TRBV7-3 with TRBJ2-3, with 9 bases matching TRBD2. J was trimmed by 5 bases and V by 5 bases; bases with no gene match: 11. CDR3 size: 16 residues. Germline V CDR1 and CDR2: SGHTA, FQGTGA. CDR3 sequence: CASSMQRGASGDTQYF. In nucleotides, the CDR3 is TGTGCCAGCAGCATGCAGCGGGGGGCGTCCGGAGATACGCAGTATTTT. The whole variable domain, filled in from reference TRBV7-3 and TRBJ2-3, reads GAGVSQTPSNKVTEKGKYVELRCDPISGHTALYWYRQSLGQGPEFLIYFQGTGAADDSGLPNDRFFAVRPEGSVSTLKIQRTERGDSAVYLCASSMQRGASGDTQYFGPGTRLTVL.

The chain employs TRBV7-3 and TRBJ1-1; the D gene is possibly TRBD1 (6 bases). The CDR3 has 15 amino acids. Germline CDR1 and CDR2: SGHTA and FQGTGA. Deletions cut 4 bases from V and 3 bases from J, with 15 bases between. Here the CDR3 reads CASSSALTGHTEAFF. CDR3 nucleotides: TGTGCCAGCAGCTCCGCATTAACAGGGCACACTGAAGCTTTCTTT. The full variable domain, rest sourced from reference TRBV7-3 and TRBJ1-1, is GAGVSQTPSNKVTEKGKYVELRCDPISGHTALYWYRQSLGQGPEFLIYFQGTGAADDSGLPNDRFFAVRPEGSVSTLKIQRTERGDSAVYLCASSSALTGHTEAFFGQGTRLTVV.

The V call is TRBV6-5, the J call TRBJ1-2; 7 bases agree with TRBD1. Germline lookup yields CDR1 MNHEY and CDR2 SVGAGI. The junction had 3 bases not matched to a gene; V was cut back by 0 bases and J by 8 bases. The CDR3 extends over 13 amino acids. The CDR3 protein is CASSYSDRDGYTF. Written as DNA, the CDR3 is TGTGCCAGCAGTTACTCCGACAGGGACGGCTACACCTTC.

The rearrangement links TRBV29-1 to TRBJ1-2; a weak D match, TRBD1 (5 bases). Germline assignment: CDR1 SQVTM and CDR2 ANQGSEA. Trimming shortened V by 4 bases and J by 3 bases, and 27 bases separated the two germline ends. This CDR3 spans 18 amino acids. Written as DNA, the CDR3 is TGCAGCGTTGGGGGGTCGGGGGTTCCTCGACCTAACCACTATGGCTACACCTTC. Encoded protein: CSVGGSGVPRPNHYGYTF.

The CDR3 sequence is CASSAGRDGYTF. The CDR3 DNA sequence: TGTGCCAGCAGCGCCGGTCGTGATGGCTACACCTTC. The chain combines TRBV5-5 with TRBJ1-2; no definite D call. Trimming removed 4 bases from V and 6 bases from J, with 10 bases in between. The CDR3 consists of 12 residues. The V gene's germline CDR1 is SGHKS and CDR2 YYEKEE (reference sequence).

The chain links TRBV10-2 to TRBJ2-1; D unclear. The V and J ends lost 0 bases and 5 bases respectively, with 11 bases between them. This CDR3 contains 15 residues. Germline V lookup: CDR1 WSHSY, CDR2 SAAADI. CDR3 loop: CASSESTMWDNEQFF. The DNA for the CDR3 is TGCGCCAGCAGTGAGTCAACTATGTGGGACAATGAGCAGTTCTTC.

The chain joins TRBV27 to TRBJ2-5; D perhaps matches TRBD1 (5 bases). The CDR3 is 15 residues long. Germline CDR1 is MNHEY and CDR2 is SMNVEV (reference sequence). V lost 6 bases and J 4 bases, leaving 18 bases between the germline ends. The DNA for the CDR3 is TGTGCCAGCAGACCATTGGACATTTCCTTAGAGACCCAGTACTTC. It translates to CASRPLDISLETQYF.

This chain uses TRBV29-1 with TRBJ1-2; 8 bases align to TRBD1. CDR1 SQVTM and CDR2 ANQGSEA come from the germline V gene. J was trimmed by 8 bases and V by 3 bases; bases with no gene match: 2. This CDR3 comprises 11 residues. This CDR3 is CSVETGVGYTF. The DNA of the CDR3 is TGCAGCGTTGAGACAGGGGTAGGCTACACCTTC.

This chain links TRBV6-4 with TRBJ1-1, with TRBD1 as a possible D gene (6 bases). There are 13 residues in the CDR3. Per the germline V gene, CDR1 is MRHNA and CDR2 is SNTAGT. The V gene lost 3 bases and the J gene lost 5 bases, with 10 bases spanning the gap. The CDR3 bases are TGTGCCAGCAGTGATACAGGGAGTACTGAAGCTTTCTTT. This translates into CASSDTGSTEAFF.

V gene TRBV9 combines with J gene TRBJ2-3, with D maybe TRBD2 (6 bases). Deletions cut 0 bases from V and 5 bases from J, with 19 bases between. The CDR3 consists of 17 residues. Germline loops: CDR1 SGDLS, CDR2 YYNGEE. DNA for the CDR3: TGTGCCAGCAGCGTAGCTTTCGGGGGTACAGGAGTAGATACGCAGTATTTT. Amino acid sequence: CASSVAFGGTGVDTQYF.